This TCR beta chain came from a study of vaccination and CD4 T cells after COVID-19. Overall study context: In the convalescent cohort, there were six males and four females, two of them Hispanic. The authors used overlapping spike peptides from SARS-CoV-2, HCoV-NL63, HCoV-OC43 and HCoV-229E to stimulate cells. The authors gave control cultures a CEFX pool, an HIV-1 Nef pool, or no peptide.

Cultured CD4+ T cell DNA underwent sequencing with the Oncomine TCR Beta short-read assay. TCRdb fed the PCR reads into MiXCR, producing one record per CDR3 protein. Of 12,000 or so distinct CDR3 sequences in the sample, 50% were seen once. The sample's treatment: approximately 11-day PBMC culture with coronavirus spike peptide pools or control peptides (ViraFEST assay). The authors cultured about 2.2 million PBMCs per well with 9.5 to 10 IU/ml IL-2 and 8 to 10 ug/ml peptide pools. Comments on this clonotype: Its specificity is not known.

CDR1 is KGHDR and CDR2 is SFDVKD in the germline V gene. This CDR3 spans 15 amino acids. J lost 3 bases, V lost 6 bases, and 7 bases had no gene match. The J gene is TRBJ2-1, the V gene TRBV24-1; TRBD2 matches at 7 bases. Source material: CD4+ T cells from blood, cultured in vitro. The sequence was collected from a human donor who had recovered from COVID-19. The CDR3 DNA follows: TGTGCCACCAGTTCTACGACTAGCAGCTACAATGAGCAGTTCTTC. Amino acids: CATSSTTSSYNEQFF.